A single sample gave rise to the 23 T cell receptor beta chains below, sequenced in a study of brain T cells in children with intractable seizures. Only in-frame clones appear in the TCRdb table, and some are missing; sequencing was by immunoSEQ multiplex PCR. The table includes just under 65,000 clones, 95% to 96% detected once. The sample here was peripheral blood, taken at surgery. These receptors originate from a boy in the first two years of life with focal cortical dysplasia and intractable seizures.

This chain joins TRBV11-3 and TRBJ2-2, with D unresolved. V shed 5 bases and J shed 3 bases, with 7 bases lying between them. The V gene's germline CDR1 is SGHNT and CDR2 YENEEA. CDR3 length: 13 amino acids. CDR3 loop: CASSPRDTGELFF. The CDR3 bases are TGTGCCAGCAGCCCCCGCGACACCGGGGAGCTGTTTTTT.

CDR3 bases: TGTGCCAGCAGCTGGGACTCCCGGGAGACCCAGTACTTC. This sequence encodes CASSWDSRETQYF. The chain employs TRBV7-2 and TRBJ2-5; D may be TRBD2 (6 bases). There are 13 residues in the CDR3. Germline V gives CDR1 SGHTA, CDR2 FQGNSA. Trimming took off 4 bases at V and 5 bases at J, with 11 bases between the two ends.

The chain joins TRBV12-5 to TRBJ2-5; 9 nucleotides match TRBD1. The CDR3 totals 19 residues. Germline V gene data show CDR1 as LGHNT and CDR2 as FRNRAP. Germline trimming cut 0 bases from V and 3 bases from J; bases unmatched to any gene: 14. CDR3 region: CASGLVPSFVTGGKETQYF. The CDR3 DNA is TGTGCTAGTGGTTTGGTTCCCTCCTTCGTGACAGGGGGGAAAGAGACCCAGTACTTC.

The chain is built from TRBV19 and TRBJ2-1; D possibly corresponds to TRBD1 (8 bases). Looked up from germline, CDR1 is LNHDA and CDR2 is SQIVND (reference sequence). This CDR3 is 16 amino acids long. V was trimmed by 5 bases and J by 5 bases, leaving 19 bases between them. The CDR3 reads CASSRPQGAGDNEQFF. In DNA form, the CDR3 reads TGTGCCAGTAGTCGCCCCCAGGGGGCGGGAGACAATGAGCAGTTCTTC.

This chain connects TRBV7-2 to TRBJ2-1; 7 positions match TRBD2. Germline V CDR1 and CDR2: SGHTA, FQGNSA. Unmatched junction bases numbered 13, after V lost 6 bases and J lost 8 bases. The CDR3 spans 15 residues. The CDR3 coding sequence is TGTGCCAGCAGGCCCGGGACTACTGTATTCGATGAGCAGTTCTTC. The encoded protein is CASRPGTTVFDEQFF.

Concerning this clone itself: A junction end diverges from the germline sequence, so it may reflect a read error. The chain employs TRBV5-8 and TRBJ1-1; no reliable D call. Germline-derived CDR1 and CDR2 are SGHTS and YDEGEE. The CDR3 loop spans 12 amino acids. The CDR3 bases are TGTGCCAGCAGCTTCCATACTTATCCGGCCCTCTTT. Protein product: CASSFHTYPALF. The complete variable domain, with remaining parts taken from reference TRBV5-8 and TRBJ1-1, reads EAGVTQSPTHLIKTRGQQATLRCSPISGHTSVYWYQQALGLGLQFLLWYDEGEERNRGNFPPRFSGRQFPNYSSELNVNALELEDSALYLCASSFHTYPALFGQGTRLTVV.

V and J are TRBV11-2 and TRBJ2-5; 14 bases are a match to TRBD2. Germline V gives CDR1 SGHAT, CDR2 FQNNGV. The CDR3 has 17 amino acids. V lost 3 bases, J lost 2 bases, and 5 bases stayed unmatched. CDR3: CASSFGTSGSSQETQYF. The CDR3 DNA is TGTGCCAGCAGCTTTGGGACTAGCGGGAGTAGTCAAGAGACCCAGTACTTC.

This clone was counted only a few times. J is TRBJ2-7 and V is TRBV7-6; maybe TRBD2 (7 bases). Per the germline V gene, CDR1 is SGHVS and CDR2 is FNYEAQ. The CDR3 covers 18 residues. V was pared by 4 bases and J by 0 bases, with 22 bases between. The CDR3 sequence: CASSSQHSAGTSSYEQYF. CDR3 in DNA: TGTGCCAGCAGCTCCCAACACTCAGCGGGGACAAGCTCCTACGAGCAGTACTTC.

This clone is a singleton in its sample. This chain joins TRBV27 and TRBJ1-4; tentative D call: TRBD1 (5 bases). There are 16 residues in the CDR3. CDR1 is MNHEY, CDR2 SMNVEV, per germline (reference sequence). V lost 0 bases and J lost 0, with 8 bases in between. CDR3 loop: CASSLSRGATNEKLFF. CDR3 bases: TGTGCCAGCAGTTTATCTAGGGGCGCAACTAATGAAAAACTGTTTTTT.

The V and J genes are TRBV5-6 and TRBJ2-1; D call uncertain. This CDR3 region has 14 residues. Germline CDR1 is SGHDT and CDR2 is YYEEEE. Trimming pared 0 bases from V and 6 bases from J, leaving 10 bases between. The CDR3 DNA reads as TGTGCCAGCAGCTTGGCTGGCAGGTTCAATGAGCAGTTCTTC. As protein: CASSLAGRFNEQFF.

J is TRBJ2-5 and V is TRBV5-1, with 9 bases lining up with TRBD2. The CDR3 loop spans 14 amino acids. V was clipped by 0 bases and J by 4 bases; unmatched bases: 1. Germline CDR1 is SGHRS and CDR2 is YFSETQ. CDR3 protein: CASSLVLAGETQYF. The CDR3 coding sequence is TGCGCCAGCAGCTTGGTACTAGCGGGAGAGACCCAGTACTTC.

This rearrangement joins TRBV2 to TRBJ2-7, with TRBD1 matching over 12 bases. Germline V gene lookup returns CDR1 SNHLY and CDR2 FYNNEI. This CDR3 spans 15 amino acids. V lost 3 bases and J lost 4; bases outside the gene matches: 4. CDR3 nucleotide sequence: TGTGCCAGCAGTGAGGGACAGGGGGCGCCTTACGAGCAGTACTTC. This encodes CASSEGQGAPYEQYF.

The chain links TRBV7-2 to TRBJ2-4; TRBD2 agrees at 9 bases. Per the germline V gene, CDR1 is SGHTA and CDR2 is FQGNSA. V shed 1 base and J 8 bases; nucleotides not matched to a gene: 15. CDR3 length: 18 amino acids. The CDR3 sequence: CASSLGVGSGRTVDIQYF. The CDR3 DNA follows: TGTGCCAGCAGCTTAGGGGTTGGTAGCGGGAGAACCGTAGACATTCAGTACTTC. Looking up the rest from reference TRBV7-2 and TRBJ2-4 gives the full variable domain: GAGVSQSPSNKVTEKGKDVELRCDPISGHTALYWYRQSLGQGLEFLIYFQGNSAPDKSGLPSDRFSAERTGGSVSTLTIQRTQQEDSAVYLCASSLGVGSGRTVDIQYFGAGTRLSVL.

The rearrangement links TRBV4-1 to TRBJ1-6, with a possible D match to TRBD1 (5 bases). CDR1 and CDR2 from the germline V gene are MGHRA and YSYEKL. The CDR3 extends over 17 amino acids. Between the trimmed V and J ends, which lost 2 bases and 2 bases, there was a span of 13 bases. The CDR3 region has the DNA TGCGCCAGCAGCCAACCTCGACAGCCGGCCTATAATTCACCCCTCCACTTT. It translates to CASSQPRQPAYNSPLHF.

The V and J genes are TRBV7-9 and TRBJ2-5, with D perhaps assigned TRBD1 or TRBD2 (5 bases each). Looked up from germline, CDR1 is SEHNR and CDR2 is FQNEAQ (reference sequence). This CDR3 has 15 residues. V lost 5 bases and J 1 base, leaving 14 bases between the germline ends. In DNA, the CDR3 is TGTGCCAGCAGCAAATCGGGACCCCCCCAAGAGACCCAGTACTTC. It codes for CASSKSGPPQETQYF.

This chain links TRBV27 with TRBJ2-1; TRBD2 agrees at 12 bases. The V segment lost 5 bases and the J segment 2 bases; nucleotides outside the gene matches: 7. The length of the CDR3 is 17 residues. Germline-derived CDR1 and CDR2 are MNHEY and SMNVEV (reference sequence). CDR3 residues: CASSPLWTSGAYNEQFF. CDR3 bases: TGTGCCAGCAGTCCTTTATGGACTAGCGGGGCCTACAATGAGCAGTTCTTC.

The chain recombines TRBV3-1 (or the pseudogene TRBV3-2) with TRBJ2-7; no firm D call. V gave up 1 base and J gave up 3 bases, with 10 bases separating them. This CDR3 comprises 14 residues. CDR1 and CDR2 (germline): LGHDT, YNNKEL (reference sequence). CDR3 DNA: TGTGCCAGCAGCCAAGGAAGGCTTATCTACGAGCAGTACTTC. This encodes CASSQGRLIYEQYF.

The chain's CDR3 is CASSPVNNQPQHF. CDR3 DNA: TGCGCCAGCAGCCCGGTTAACAATCAGCCCCAGCATTTT. This chain connects TRBV4-1 to TRBJ1-5; D is unclear. Germline V CDR1 and CDR2: MGHRA, YSYEKL. V was pared by 4 bases and J by 3 bases, with 7 bases between. The CDR3 contains 13 residues.

The V gene is TRBV20-1, the J gene TRBJ2-1; D tentatively reads TRBD1 or TRBD2 (5 bases each). Germline CDR1 is DFQATT and CDR2 is SNEGSKA (reference sequence). The CDR3 contains 13 residues. The ends were cut back, 3 bases at V and 6 bases at J, with 12 bases in the middle. The CDR3 DNA reads TGCAGTGCTAGTGAGGGGTTTCGCAATGAGCAGTTCTTC. Its translation: CSASEGFRNEQFF.

The V call is TRBV7-2, the J call TRBJ1-5; a weak D match, TRBD1 (6 bases). Germline V gives CDR1 SGHTA, CDR2 FQGNSA. The CDR3 is made up of 14 amino acids. Trimming took off 4 bases at V and 5 bases at J, with 12 bases between the two ends. CDR3 in DNA: TGTGCCAGCAGCTCGTTTCCAGGGGATCAGCCCCAGCATTTT. It codes for CASSSFPGDQPQHF. Full variable domain (remainder filled in from reference TRBV7-2 and TRBJ1-5): GAGVSQSPSNKVTEKGKDVELRCDPISGHTALYWYRQSLGQGLEFLIYFQGNSAPDKSGLPSDRFSAERTGGSVSTLTIQRTQQEDSAVYLCASSSFPGDQPQHFGDGTRLSIL.

The chain couples TRBV7-8 to TRBJ2-1; tentatively, D is TRBD2 (6 bases). V lost 5 bases, J lost 1 base, and 24 bases lay in between. This CDR3 has 19 amino acids. The germline CDR1 and CDR2 sequences are SGHVS and FQNEAQ. CDR3 protein: CASSNREDTQKRSYNEQFF. The CDR3 DNA reads TGTGCCAGCAGCAATAGGGAGGACACTCAGAAGAGGTCCTACAATGAGCAGTTCTTC. Together with reference TRBV7-8 and TRBJ2-1, the CDR3 gives the full variable domain: GAGVSQSPRYKVAKRGQDVALRCDPISGHVSLFWYQQALGQGPEFLTYFQNEAQLDKSGLPSDRFFAERPEGSVSTLKIQRTQQEDSAVYLCASSNREDTQKRSYNEQFFGPGTRLTVL.

This clone has a single count. The CDR3 region is CASSAWSGFYGYTF. CDR3 DNA sequence: TGTGCCAGCAGCGCGTGGTCAGGGTTCTATGGCTACACCTTC. The chain couples TRBV9 to TRBJ1-2; weak D call: TRBD1 (5 bases). The CDR3 consists of 14 residues. Trimming removed 3 bases at V and 4 bases at J, with 13 bases between. Germline CDR1 SGDLS, CDR2 YYNGEE.

This chain joins TRBV19 and TRBJ2-2; D is ambiguous. Trimming took off 3 bases at V and 7 bases at J, with 3 bases between the two ends. Germline V lookup: CDR1 LNHDA, CDR2 SQIVND (reference sequence). The CDR3 spans 11 residues. In DNA form, the CDR3 reads TGTGCCAGTAGTATCGGCGGGGAGCTGTTTTTT. Translated: CASSIGGELFF.